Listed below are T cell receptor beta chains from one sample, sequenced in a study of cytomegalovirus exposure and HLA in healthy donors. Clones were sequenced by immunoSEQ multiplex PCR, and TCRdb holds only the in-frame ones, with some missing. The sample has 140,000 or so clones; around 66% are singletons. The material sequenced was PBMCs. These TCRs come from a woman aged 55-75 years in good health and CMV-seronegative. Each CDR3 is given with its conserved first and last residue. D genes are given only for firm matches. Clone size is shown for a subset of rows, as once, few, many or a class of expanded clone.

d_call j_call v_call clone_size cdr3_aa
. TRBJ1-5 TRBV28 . CASRQGGLLNQPQHF
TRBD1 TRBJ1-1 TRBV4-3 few CASSQDQGAWGEAFF
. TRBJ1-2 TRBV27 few CASRTGWGGYTF
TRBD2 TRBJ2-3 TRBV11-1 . CASSPGLAGDTQYF
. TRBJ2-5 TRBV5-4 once CASSSVDWQETQYF
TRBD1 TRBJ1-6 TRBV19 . CASSTGTGAGSPLHF
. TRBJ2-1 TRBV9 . CASSVGSAVLNEQFF
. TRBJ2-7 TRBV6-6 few CASSVTSGVSEQYF
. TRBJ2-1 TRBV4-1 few CASSPAKAMAGTYNEQFF
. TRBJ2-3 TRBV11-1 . CASSPRERGTDTQYF
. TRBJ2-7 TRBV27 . CASSFRSQRSTYEQYF
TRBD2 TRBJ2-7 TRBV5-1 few CASSIAGGTREQYF
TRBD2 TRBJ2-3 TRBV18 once CASSPLAGGFTDTQYF
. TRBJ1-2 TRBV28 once CASSFGRRQPPYGYTF
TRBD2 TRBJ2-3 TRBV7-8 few CASSLGAGGPSDTQYF
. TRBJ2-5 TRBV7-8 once CASSLAQVQETQYF
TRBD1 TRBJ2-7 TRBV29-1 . CSVGQGAAVAEQYF
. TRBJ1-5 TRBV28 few CASSEPQGVGNQPQHF
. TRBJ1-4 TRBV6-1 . CASSEQGVVANEKLFF
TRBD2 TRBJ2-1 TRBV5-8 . CASSLARDSGGGNEQFF
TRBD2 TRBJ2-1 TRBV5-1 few CASSFSGVAGASFLYEQFF
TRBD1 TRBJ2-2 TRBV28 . CASLPGGTGAYTGELFF
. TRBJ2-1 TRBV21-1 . CASSDEGQGVNEQFF
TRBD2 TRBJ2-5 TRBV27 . CASRGLAGSVTQYF
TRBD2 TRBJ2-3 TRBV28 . CASSEASGMTDTQYF
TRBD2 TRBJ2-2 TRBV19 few CASRTSGATGELFF
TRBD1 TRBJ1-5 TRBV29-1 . CSASQGANQPQHF
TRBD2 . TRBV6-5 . CASSYSGLASEQYF
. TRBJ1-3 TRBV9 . CASSVANQAGNTIYF
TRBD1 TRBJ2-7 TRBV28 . CASTGTGGYEQYF
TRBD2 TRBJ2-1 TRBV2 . CASSEIPLLAGSENEQFF
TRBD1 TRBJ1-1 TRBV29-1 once CSAWTGDTEAFF
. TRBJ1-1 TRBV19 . CASSIGGLGRNTEAFF
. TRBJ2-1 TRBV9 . CASSVLGEVYNEQFF
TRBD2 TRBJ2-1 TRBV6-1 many CASSRLAGVNEQFF
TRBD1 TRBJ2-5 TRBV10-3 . CAISAGLTGGTETQYF
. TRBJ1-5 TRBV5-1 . CASSSEGRAHQPQHF
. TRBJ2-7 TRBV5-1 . CASSLPQVGEQYF
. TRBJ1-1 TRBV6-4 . CASSKSDRTNTEAFF
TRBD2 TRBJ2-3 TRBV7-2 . CASSLGLAVPNTQYF
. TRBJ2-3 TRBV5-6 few CASSLGQSSTDTQYF
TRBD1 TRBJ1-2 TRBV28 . CASSTRGGYTF
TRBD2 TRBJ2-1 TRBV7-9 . CASSLRSGRNEQFF
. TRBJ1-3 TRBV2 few CASSEGQRNTIYF
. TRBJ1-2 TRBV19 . CASREFGATNYGYTF
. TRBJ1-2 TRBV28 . CASSLQGRGGYTF
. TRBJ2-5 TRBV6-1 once CASSPRANQETQYF
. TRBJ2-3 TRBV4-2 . CASSDGRGLRTDTQYF
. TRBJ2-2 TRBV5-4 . CASSLGPRNTGELFF
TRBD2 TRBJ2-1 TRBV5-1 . CASSSSGTSEYNEQFF
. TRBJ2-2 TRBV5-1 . CASSLVGGVNTGELFF